The 15 T cell receptor beta chains reported below all come from one sample, sequenced in a study of cytomegalovirus exposure and HLA in healthy donors. Primers included in the PCR were 60 Vbeta and 13 Jbeta primers. Sequenced by immunoSEQ multiplex PCR; TCRdb stores in-frame clones only, minus some. Of more than 100,000 clones in the sample, about 81% are singletons; the top ten hold roughly 7.7%. The sample was PBMCs. These receptors all stem from a woman between 50 and 59 years old in good health and CMV-seropositive.

The chain couples TRBV7-2 to TRBJ2-5; D unclear. The V end was cut by 1 base, the J end by 5 bases, with 8 bases between. The CDR3 contains 13 residues. The germline V gene encodes CDR1 SGHTA and CDR2 FQGNSA. The CDR3 loop is CASSLDPRETQYF. The DNA for the CDR3 is TGTGCCAGCAGCTTAGACCCTCGGGAGACCCAGTACTTC.

This chain joins TRBV28 and TRBJ1-2; no reliable D call. Germline-derived CDR1 and CDR2 are MDHEN and SYDVKM. V was trimmed by 1 base and J by 2 bases, leaving 8 bases between them. The CDR3 length is 14 residues. DNA of the CDR3: TGTGCCAGCAGTTTATACACCTCGAACTATGGCTACACCTTC. Amino acids: CASSLYTSNYGYTF.

The chain uses TRBV6-1 and TRBJ2-7; D uncertain. Germline assignment: CDR1 MNHNS and CDR2 SASEGT. Trimming removed 1 base from V and 3 bases from J, with 13 bases in between. The CDR3 totals 15 residues. CDR3 loop: CASSEDSRGFYEQYF. DNA of the CDR3: TGTGCCAGCAGTGAAGACAGCCGTGGTTTCTACGAGCAGTACTTC.

V and J are TRBV21-1 and TRBJ1-5. TRBV21-1 counts as a pseudogene. The CDR3 extends over 18 amino acids. The CDR3 DNA is TGTGCCAGCAGCAAAGTGTTCCGAACCGCGGTGGGTTGTCAGCCCCAGCATTTT. It encodes CASSKVFRTAVGCQPQHF.

The chain uses TRBV4-1 and TRBJ1-4; a weak D match, TRBD1 (6 bases). Trimming removed 0 bases from V and 5 bases from J, with 13 bases in between. The CDR3 length is 16 residues. CDR1 MGHRA and CDR2 YSYEKL come from the germline V gene. The CDR3 region is CASSQDDRYSNEKLFF. As DNA, the CDR3 is TGCGCCAGCAGCCAAGATGACAGGTACTCAAATGAAAAACTGTTTTTT.

The V call is TRBV11-2, the J call TRBJ2-1; maybe TRBD1 (6 bases). The germline V and J ends were trimmed by 0 bases and 16 bases, with 13 bases remaining between them. Germline V CDR1 and CDR2: SGHAT, FQNNGV. CDR3 length: 12 amino acids. CDR3 in amino acids: CASSLEQGPVFF. The CDR3 region has the DNA TGTGCCAGCAGCTTAGAGCAGGGGCCGGTATTCTTC.

The V gene is TRBV5-1, the J gene TRBJ2-3, with TRBD2 matching over 9 bases. J lost 8 bases, V lost 4 bases, and 17 bases had no gene match. Germline V gene sequence: CDR1 SGHRS, CDR2 YFSETQ. The CDR3 is 17 amino acids. The CDR3 protein is CASSLQGPAGGFGTQYF. CDR3 bases: TGCGCCAGCAGCCTTCAGGGACCAGCGGGGGGATTCGGTACGCAGTATTTT.

The CDR3 bases are TGTGCCAGCAGACGAGGGGAGGGAGAAGATACGCAGTATTTT. Translation: CASRRGEGEDTQYF. The J gene is TRBJ2-3, the V gene TRBV7-3, with TRBD2 matching 7 bases. The junction had 8 bases not matched to a gene; V was cut back by 6 bases and J by 5 bases. CDR3 length: 14 residues. Germline lookup yields CDR1 SGHTA and CDR2 FQGTGA. Combining the CDR3 with reference TRBV7-3 and TRBJ2-3 gives the whole variable domain GAGVSQTPSNKVTEKGKYVELRCDPISGHTALYWYRQSLGQGPEFLIYFQGTGAADDSGLPNDRFFAVRPEGSVSTLKIQRTERGDSAVYLCASRRGEGEDTQYFGPGTRLTVL.

The chain recombines TRBV30 with TRBJ2-3, with TRBD2 matching over 7 bases. Germline V gene data show CDR1 as GTSNPN and CDR2 as SVGIG (reference sequence). V gave up 3 bases and J gave up 2 bases; unmatched junction bases: 11. The CDR3 has 16 residues. The CDR3 nucleotides read TGTGCCTGGAGCGATGGGGAGGGAACGATCACAGATACGCAGTATTTT. Its protein product is CAWSDGEGTITDTQYF.

In this sample, this clone turned up a few times. The chain joins TRBV19 to TRBJ1-1; the match to TRBD1 covers 7 bases. This CDR3 contains 18 residues. J was trimmed by 0 bases and V by 0 bases; bases with no gene match: 10. Germline V CDR1 and CDR2: LNHDA, SQIVND (reference sequence). CDR3 sequence (DNA): TGTGCCAGTAGTATAGATCTATGGGGAGGACAGGTGAACACTGAAGCTTTCTTT. Protein: CASSIDLWGGQVNTEAFF.

The CDR3 DNA follows: TGCGCCAGCAGCCAAGTCAGCCGGGGGGGAACCGGGGAGCTGTTTTTT. Its protein product is CASSQVSRGGTGELFF. The rearrangement uses TRBV4-1 and TRBJ2-2; 8 bases match TRBD2. The V gene end was trimmed by 1 base and the J gene end by 5 bases; junction bases not matched to a gene: 6. This CDR3 spans 16 amino acids. Germline values: CDR1 MGHRA, CDR2 YSYEKL.

This sequence joins TRBV19 and TRBJ1-1; TRBD1 matches 8 bases. V gave up 4 bases and J gave up 1 base; unmatched junction bases: 8. Germline V gene sequence: CDR1 LNHDA, CDR2 SQIVND (reference sequence). There are 16 residues in the CDR3. This chain's CDR3 is CASSTWEGTGNTEAFF. CDR3 coding DNA: TGTGCCAGTAGTACATGGGAGGGGACAGGGAACACTGAAGCTTTCTTT.

The CDR3: CASSTTGAGSNQPQHF. In DNA form, the CDR3 reads TGTGCCAGTAGTACGACAGGGGCAGGGAGCAATCAGCCCCAGCATTTT. This chain connects TRBV19 to TRBJ1-5; TRBD1 aligns across 8 bases. Losses at the gene ends were 4 bases for V and 1 base for J; bases not matched to a gene: 6. This CDR3 spans 16 amino acids. Germline V gives CDR1 LNHDA, CDR2 SQIVND (reference sequence).

This clone appeared once. This chain links TRBV6-1 with TRBJ2-1; the match to TRBD2 covers 12 bases. CDR1 is MNHNS and CDR2 is SASEGT in the germline V gene. J was trimmed by 11 bases and V by 3 bases; bases with no gene match: 11. The CDR3 consists of 16 residues. CDR3 nucleotides: TGTGCCAGCAGTGATCTAGCGGGAGGGGGTATCCCCCAGCAGTTCTTC. The encoded protein is CASSDLAGGGIPQQFF.

V gene TRBV18 combines with J gene TRBJ2-1, with 7 positions matching TRBD2. There are 15 residues in the CDR3. The J segment lost 4 bases and the V segment lost 3 bases, leaving 6 bases of the junction unmatched. Germline V gene lookup returns CDR1 KGHSH and CDR2 LQKENI. CDR3 sequence: CASSPLSGAYNEQFF. The CDR3 nucleotides read TGTGCCAGCTCACCCCTGAGCGGGGCATACAATGAGCAGTTCTTC.